The T cell receptor beta chain under discussion was sequenced for a study of cytomegalovirus exposure and HLA in healthy donors. Study at large: Earlier sequencing of around 190 million T cells yielded fewer than 140 million unique TCR beta sequences. Notes on the study in general: Later, TCR association rates were found to vary by HLA locus, highest for DRB1 and lowest for HLA-C. One variant, a missense change in DCLRE1C, was linked in a later analysis to TCR beta V- and J-gene trimming. In an earlier analysis, productive rearrangement rates for most beta V segments clustered near 87% or 30%.

The V gene's germline CDR1 is KGHSH and CDR2 LQKENI. V was clipped by 3 bases and J by 7 bases; unmatched bases: 5. The CDR3 runs to 14 residues. PCR used 60 Vbeta primers and 13 Jbeta primers. The protocol was immunoSEQ multiplex PCR, while the TCRdb copy is restricted to in-frame clones and leaves out a portion. The sample lists fewer than 200,000 clones, approximately 81% occurring once. Comments on this clone: Antigen: not known. The sample contains more than one DNA sequence encoding this CDR3.

The sequencing input was PBMCs. The receptor was isolated from a woman aged 25 to 39 in good health and CMV-seronegative. The rearrangement joins TRBV18 to TRBJ1-5; the match to TRBD1 covers 8 bases. The CDR3 here is CASSPGQGDQPQHF. The CDR3, as DNA: TGTGCCAGCTCACCCGGACAGGGCGACCAGCCCCAGCATTTT.